A selection of T cell receptor beta chains follows, all from one sample in a study of T cells in tumors and immune-related adverse events. The data were produced by immunoSEQ multiplex PCR, yet TCRdb's version contains in-frame clones alone and is incomplete. The sample yields thousands of clones, roughly 78% seen once. The sample was skin tissue, taken from a patient treated with anti-PD-1 therapy. These receptor sequences come from a female donor with metastatic renal cell carcinoma. Each CDR3 is given with its conserved first and last residue. A D gene is named only where the DNA matches it firmly. Some rows mark clone size as missing; the rest say once, few, many or name a class of expanded clone.

>NA|TRBV7-9|TRBJ2-1|NA
CASSSWDVVSYNEQFF
TGTGCCAGCAGCTCGTGGGACGTCGTCTCCTACAATGAGCAGTTCTTC
>NA|TRBV19|TRBJ2-2|NA
CASSNPSRGPGELFF
TGTGCCAGTAGTAACCCTAGCCGGGGACCCGGGGAGCTGTTTTTT
>NA|TRBV11-2|TRBJ1-1|NA
CASSLVGGPRGTEAFF
TGTGCCAGCAGCTTAGTCGGGGGACCCCGGGGCACTGAAGCTTTCTTT
>TRBD1|TRBV7-8|TRBJ2-5|NA
CASSSRPRGQGAPETQYF
TGTGCCAGCAGCTCACGACCCCGCGGACAGGGCGCCCCGGAGACCCAGTACTTC
>NA|TRBV5-6|TRBJ2-7|once
CASSRGMSYEQYF
TGTGCCAGCAGCAGAGGGATGTCTTACGAGCAGTACTTC
>TRBD2|TRBV7-2|TRBJ2-3|NA
CASSSRLAGGPDTQYF
TGTGCCAGCAGCTCCAGACTAGCGGGGGGGCCAGATACGCAGTATTTT
>NA|TRBV14|TRBJ2-1|NA
CASSQRSSVDGLLDEQFF
TGTGCCAGCAGCCAAAGATCTAGCGTCGACGGCCTTTTAGATGAGCAGTTCTTC
>TRBD2|TRBV5-4|TRBJ2-2|NA
CASSPLAGGTSGELFF
TGTGCCAGCAGCCCACTAGCGGGGGGAACCAGCGGGGAGCTGTTTTTT
>TRBD1|TRBV9|TRBJ1-1|NA
CASSVGQGARTEAFF
TGTGCCAGCAGCGTAGGCCAGGGGGCGAGAACTGAAGCTTTCTTT
>NA|TRBV7-8|TRBJ2-7|NA
CASSLTWGQGFGGRANEQYF
TGTGCCAGCAGCTTAACCTGGGGACAGGGTTTCGGCGGGAGGGCCAACGAGCAGTACTTC
>NA|TRBV7-9|TRBJ2-2|NA
CASSLSGRGAGELFF
TGTGCCAGCAGCTTATCCGGGAGAGGGGCCGGGGAGCTGTTTTTT
>NA|TRBV6-1|TRBJ1-6|NA
CASSDLRGSNSPLHF
TGTGCCAGCAGTGACCTCCGGGGGAGTAATTCACCCCTCCACTTT
>NA|TRBV6-6|TRBJ1-2|NA
CASSNREGRYGYTF
TGTGCCAGCAGCAACAGGGAGGGCCGCTATGGCTACACCTTC
>TRBD1|TRBV5-1|TRBJ2-6|once
CASSLAGGPGANVLTF
TGCGCCAGCAGCTTGGCAGGGGGCCCTGGGGCCAACGTCCTGACTTTC